Listed here are 32 T cell receptor beta chains from one sample, sequenced in a study of T cell repertoires in cytomegalovirus infection. TCRdb independently ran MiXCR on the reads; one entry per CDR3 protein. This table holds 100,000 to 150,000 distinct CDR3 sequences, roughly 9% found once. The sample consisted of PBMCs. All receptors derive from a human donor in good health (CMV status not recorded). Some clones in this sample may be carry-over from other donors' samples.

This clonotype was recorded many times. This chain uses TRBV6-1 with TRBJ2-7; 7 bases fit TRBD1. J was trimmed by 3 bases and V by 5 bases; bases with no gene match: 13. In germline, CDR1 is MNHNS, CDR2 SASEGT. This CDR3 is 16 amino acids long. The CDR3 DNA follows: TGTGCCAGCAGTCTTCAGGGGACAGTGGGAATCTACGAGCAGTACTTC. Amino acids: CASSLQGTVGIYEQYF.

The J gene is TRBJ2-7, the V gene TRBV29-1, with 9 nucleotides matching TRBD1. CDR3 length equals 15 residues. From germline, CDR1 is SQVTM and CDR2 ANQGSEA. The V gene end was trimmed by 1 base and the J gene end by 3 bases; junction bases not matched to a gene: 7. As DNA, the CDR3 is TGCAGCGTTGAAGTGGGGGACAGGGTGATCTACGAGCAGTACTTC. This translates into CSVEVGDRVIYEQYF.

This clonotype has more than one count but fewer than ten. The chain employs TRBV7-2 and TRBJ2-5; 8 bases fit TRBD1. V shed 4 bases and J 5 bases; nucleotides not matched to a gene: 3. The CDR3 loop spans 13 amino acids. From germline, CDR1 is SGHTA and CDR2 FQGNSA. CDR3 residues: CASSSRQGETQYF. CDR3 nucleotide sequence: TGTGCCAGCAGCTCCCGACAGGGGGAGACCCAGTACTTC.

Regarding this clonotype: This could be a read error, since a much larger clone is one nucleotide away. This chain links TRBV12-3 or TRBV12-4 with TRBJ1-6; D uncertain. The CDR3 loop spans 12 amino acids. The CDR3 coding sequence is TGTGCCGGCAGCCGTATTAATTCACCCCTCCACTTT. Translated, it gives CAGSRINSPLHF.

There are many counts of this clonotype. This chain links TRBV7-9 with TRBJ1-1; D is unresolved. The germline V gene encodes CDR1 SEHNR and CDR2 FQNEAQ (reference sequence). V lost 2 bases and J 0 bases, leaving 4 bases between the germline ends. The CDR3 runs to 13 residues. The CDR3 region has the DNA TGTGCCAGCAGCTTATACATGAACACTGAAGCTTTCTTT. Translation gives CASSLYMNTEAFF.

Written as DNA, the CDR3 is TGTGCCAGCAGCTTAGGCTTAAACCTCTACGAGCAGTACTTC. This codes for CASSLGLNLYEQYF. This sequence joins TRBV7-2 and TRBJ2-7; D remains unclear. CDR3 length: 14 amino acids. The V end lost 1 base, the J end lost 3 bases, and 10 bases lay between the germline ends. Germline V gives CDR1 SGHTA, CDR2 FQGNSA.

This clonotype was recorded at least ten times. The CDR3 region has the DNA TGCAGTGCCCGATGGTGGGGGAGGCAAGAGACCCAGTACTTC. Its translation is CSARWWGRQETQYF. V gene TRBV20-1 combines with J gene TRBJ2-5; D perhaps matches TRBD2 (6 bases). V lost 6 bases and J 2 bases, leaving 16 bases between the germline ends. The CDR3 loop spans 14 amino acids. Germline CDR1 DFQATT, CDR2 SNEGSKA (reference sequence).

Ten or more counts support this clonotype. The rearrangement links TRBV7-2 to TRBJ2-5, with 9 bases that match TRBD1. Germline CDR1 and CDR2: SGHTA and FQGNSA. Germline trimming cut 4 bases from V and 5 bases from J; bases unmatched to any gene: 2. This CDR3 is built from 13 residues. The CDR3 reads CASSSGQGETQYF. The CDR3, as DNA: TGTGCCAGCAGCTCCGGACAGGGGGAGACCCAGTACTTC.

The chain combines TRBV2 with TRBJ1-2, with 8 bases aligning to TRBD1. The CDR3 is 16 amino acids. J was trimmed by 7 bases and V by 7 bases; bases with no gene match: 17. Germline values: CDR1 SNHLY, CDR2 FYNNEI. The CDR3 loop is CASTQLGTGGLPGYTF. As DNA, the CDR3 is TGTGCCAGCACCCAATTGGGGACAGGTGGTCTCCCTGGCTACACCTTC.

About this clonotype itself: A much larger clone lies a single base off, so this may be a read error. This sequence joins TRBV6-2 or TRBV6-3 and TRBJ1-1, with D perhaps matching TRBD1 (6 bases). Per the germline V gene, CDR1 is MNHEY and CDR2 is SVGEGT. There are 14 residues in the CDR3. Trimming shortened V by 6 bases and J by 4 bases, and 15 bases separated the two germline ends. The CDR3 here is CASRPSQGPTEAFF. The CDR3 coding sequence is TGTGCCAGCAGGCCCTCACAGGGACCCACTGAAGCTTTCTTT.

This clonotype was counted only a few times. The chain employs TRBV5-1 and TRBJ1-6; D is ambiguous. V lost 1 base, J lost 7 bases, and 6 bases lay in between. The CDR3 spans 13 residues. CDR1 and CDR2 from the germline V gene are SGHRS and YFSETQ. CDR3 coding DNA: TGCGCCAGCAGCTTGCAGGAGAATTCACCCCTCCACTTT. This codes for CASSLQENSPLHF.

There are many counts of this clonotype. CDR3 nucleotides: TGCAGCGTTGAGGACGGCATCGCGGCTTATTACTACACCTTC. Translating it yields CSVEDGIAAYYYTF. The genes are TRBV29-1 and TRBJ1-2; D not certain. The CDR3 contains 14 residues. Germline-derived CDR1 and CDR2 are SQVTM and ANQGSEA. The V gene lost 3 bases and the J gene lost 10 bases, with 21 bases spanning the gap.

The CDR3 here is CASTKVGANYNEQFF. The CDR3 DNA reads as TGTGCCAGCACCAAAGTTGGGGCAAACTACAATGAGCAGTTCTTC. This chain uses TRBV12-3 or TRBV12-4 with TRBJ2-1; tentative D call: TRBD1 (5 bases). CDR3 length equals 15 residues. V was shortened by 7 bases and J by 3 bases, with 16 bases between the two germline ends.

The V and J genes are TRBV20-1 and TRBJ1-5, with D perhaps TRBD1 (5 bases). V was trimmed by 2 bases and J by 6 bases, leaving 11 bases between them. Germline CDR1 is DFQATT and CDR2 is SNEGSKA (reference sequence). The CDR3 spans 13 residues. The CDR3 nucleotides are TGCAGTGCTAGACCTGGACACGTTCAGCCCCAGCATTTT. Its protein is CSARPGHVQPQHF.

This clonotype was seen repeatedly, ten times or more. The chain employs TRBV7-6 and TRBJ2-7, with 11 bases that match TRBD1. Germline-derived CDR1 and CDR2 are SGHVS and FNYEAQ. V lost 0 bases, J lost 2 bases, and 6 bases stayed unmatched. This CDR3 region has 17 residues. The CDR3 sequence is CASSLAGGTGGPYEQYF. CDR3 bases: TGTGCCAGCAGCTTAGCGGGAGGGACAGGGGGTCCCTACGAGCAGTACTTC.

The chain links TRBV29-1 to TRBJ2-1; 13 nucleotides agree with TRBD2. CDR1 and CDR2 from the germline V gene are SQVTM and ANQGSEA. The CDR3 loop spans 14 amino acids. The V and J ends lost 6 bases and 10 bases, in that order; junction bases with no gene match: 9. CDR3 sequence: CSVGTSGGAGEQFF. CDR3 nucleotides: TGCAGCGTCGGTACTAGCGGGGGGGCCGGGGAGCAGTTCTTC.

This clonotype was recorded at least ten times. The chain employs TRBV7-2 and TRBJ2-1; no clear D gene. The V end was cut by 6 bases, the J end by 0 bases, with 9 bases between. Germline V gene lookup returns CDR1 SGHTA and CDR2 FQGNSA. The CDR3 is 14 amino acids. The DNA for the CDR3 is TGTGCCAGCAGGCACGGAAACTCCTACAATGAGCAGTTCTTC. It codes for CASRHGNSYNEQFF.

This clonotype was seen repeatedly, ten times or more. The chain is built from TRBV6-2 or TRBV6-3 and TRBJ1-1, with 9 nucleotides matching TRBD1. With V trimmed by 5 bases and J by 5 bases, 6 bases remained unmatched. Germline loops: CDR1 MNHEY, CDR2 SVGEGT. The CDR3 length is 14 residues. The CDR3 here is CASSVIQGATEAFF. Written as DNA, the CDR3 is TGTGCCAGCAGTGTCATACAGGGGGCGACTGAAGCTTTCTTT.

This chain joins TRBV7-9 and TRBJ2-1, with no clear D. CDR3 length: 13 residues. Germline-derived CDR1 and CDR2 are SEHNR and FQNEAQ (reference sequence). V was pared by 5 bases and J by 8 bases, with 13 bases between. CDR3: CASSQTSGHEQFF. DNA of the CDR3: TGTGCCAGCAGCCAAACGAGTGGGCATGAGCAGTTCTTC.

This clonotype showed up many times. The rearrangement links TRBV5-1 to TRBJ2-1; TRBD2 agrees at 7 bases. The CDR3 runs 12 residues. CDR1 SGHRS and CDR2 YFSETQ come from the germline V gene. J was trimmed by 7 bases and V by 2 bases; bases with no gene match: 0. The CDR3, as DNA: TGCGCCAGCAGCTTAGCGGGGAATGAGCAGTTCTTC. Translation gives CASSLAGNEQFF.

The table lists this clonotype with a few counts. The chain links TRBV20-1 to TRBJ1-1; the D is unclear. The length of the CDR3 is 11 residues. V lost 7 bases to trimming and J lost 1 base, with 7 bases between them. The germline V gene encodes CDR1 DFQATT and CDR2 SNEGSKA (reference sequence). In DNA form, the CDR3 reads TGCAGTGGTAACAGGAACACTGAAGCTTTCTTT. This translates into CSGNRNTEAFF.

This clonotype has only a few counts. Here the CDR3 reads CASSQVGLGGELFF. DNA of the CDR3: TGTGCCAGCAGCCAAGTAGGGCTGGGCGGGGAGCTGTTTTTT. The chain joins TRBV14 to TRBJ2-2; D is ambiguous. Deletions cut 1 base from V and 7 bases from J, with 10 bases between. Germline assignment: CDR1 SGHDN and CDR2 FVKESK. This CDR3 has 14 residues.

This clonotype was counted many times. The chain has TRBV2 and TRBJ1-5; 7 bases line up with TRBD1. V trimming: 5 bases; J trimming: 2 bases; junction bases outside the gene matches: 6. Germline CDR1 SNHLY, CDR2 FYNNEI. This CDR3 is 15 amino acids long. CDR3: CASSLQGPRNQPQHF. In DNA form, the CDR3 reads TGTGCCAGCAGTCTACAGGGGCCGCGCAATCAGCCCCAGCATTTT.

There are a few counts of this clonotype. The chain joins TRBV29-1 to TRBJ2-1; TRBD2 is a possible D gene (5 bases). Germline V CDR1 and CDR2: SQVTM, ANQGSEA. This CDR3 has 14 amino acids. V shed 7 bases and J shed 2 bases, with 15 bases lying between them. CDR3 in amino acids: CSASLSGTYNEQFF. The CDR3 bases are TGCAGCGCATCATTGAGCGGAACCTACAATGAGCAGTTCTTC.

This clonotype was seen a few times. The chain recombines TRBV20-1 with TRBJ1-5; no reliable D call. Germline CDR1 is DFQATT and CDR2 is SNEGSKA (reference sequence). Trimming removed 3 bases at V and 3 bases at J, with 9 bases between. The CDR3 runs 13 residues. CDR3 amino acids: CSASRTDNQPQHF. CDR3 sequence (DNA): TGCAGTGCTAGTAGGACGGACAATCAGCCCCAGCATTTT.

This clonotype was seen a few times. The V gene is TRBV29-1, the J gene TRBJ1-1, with D possibly TRBD1 on 6 matching bases. This CDR3 comprises 14 residues. CDR1 and CDR2 (germline): SQVTM, ANQGSEA. Trimming left V 4 bases short and J 0 bases short, with 12 bases between. The CDR3 is CSVGSGTLNTEAFF. The DNA of the CDR3 is TGCAGCGTTGGCTCTGGGACACTGAACACTGAAGCTTTCTTT.

This clonotype came up many times. V is TRBV7-6 and J is TRBJ1-1; D not resolved. Germline lookup yields CDR1 SGHVS and CDR2 FNYEAQ. V was trimmed by 4 bases and J by 1 base, leaving 7 bases between them. This CDR3 contains 13 residues. CDR3 nucleotides: TGTGCCAGCAGCTACGGGAGGAACACTGAAGCTTTCTTT. This gives the protein CASSYGRNTEAFF.

This clonotype was seen ten or more times. The chain couples TRBV7-2 to TRBJ2-1; TRBD2 agrees at 11 bases. This CDR3 has 14 amino acids. CDR1 is SGHTA and CDR2 is FQGNSA in the germline V gene. V trimming: 5 bases; J trimming: 8 bases; junction bases outside the gene matches: 5. The CDR3, as DNA: TGTGCCAGCAGCCCCCTAGCGGGGGGCGATGAGCAGTTCTTC. Its translation: CASSPLAGGDEQFF.

This clonotype was counted ten times or more. The V and J genes are TRBV7-9 and TRBJ1-6, with a weak D call TRBD1 (6 bases). V lost 7 bases to trimming and J lost 7 bases, with 14 bases between them. Germline lookup yields CDR1 SEHNR and CDR2 FQNEAQ (reference sequence). CDR3 size: 14 residues. CDR3 region: CASIGQWGNSPLHF. The CDR3 region has the DNA TGTGCCAGCATCGGACAGTGGGGAAATTCACCCCTCCACTTT.

The table lists this clonotype with many counts. This sequence joins TRBV7-9 and TRBJ2-3, with 8 bases aligning to TRBD2. CDR1 and CDR2 (germline): SEHNR, FQNEAQ (reference sequence). The V gene end was trimmed by 7 bases and the J gene end by 2 bases; junction bases not matched to a gene: 8. This CDR3 has 15 residues. DNA for the CDR3: TGTGCCAGCACGCGGGGGGAGAAAGACACAGATACGCAGTATTTT. Protein product: CASTRGEKDTDTQYF.

This clonotype was seen repeatedly, ten times or more. The chain employs TRBV6-5 and TRBJ2-5; 8 positions match TRBD1. The CDR3 runs 17 residues. Per germline, CDR1 MNHEY and CDR2 SVGAGI. The trim removed 6 bases at V and 0 bases at J, leaving 12 bases unmatched. The CDR3 protein is CASSPPGQAPYQETQYF. Here the CDR3 DNA reads TGTGCCAGCAGCCCCCCGGGACAGGCGCCGTACCAAGAGACCCAGTACTTC.

This clonotype was counted only a few times. The chain is built from TRBV10-3 and TRBJ2-1; 11 nucleotides match TRBD2. Germline V gives CDR1 ENHRY, CDR2 SYGVKD. The V and J ends lost 7 bases and 5 bases, in that order; junction bases with no gene match: 7. The CDR3 runs 15 residues. CDR3: CAITKETSGDNEQFF. The CDR3 DNA reads as TGTGCCATCACAAAAGAGACTAGCGGGGACAATGAGCAGTTCTTC.